This entry lists 18 T cell receptor beta chains sequenced from one sample in a study of CD8 T cells in ankylosing spondylitis. MiXCR, applied by TCRdb to the 5' RACE reads, yields one record per CDR3 protein. Among about 360,000 distinct CDR3 sequences listed, about 20% were seen once. Sequencing used blood, either unsorted or a sorted T cell fraction (not recorded which). These receptors came from a male donor with ankylosing spondylitis or in good health (not recorded which).

This clonotype turned up a few times. The J gene is TRBJ1-5, the V gene TRBV12-3 or TRBV12-4; tentatively, D is TRBD1 (6 bases). V was trimmed by 4 bases and J by 6 bases, leaving 7 bases between them. The CDR3 has 12 residues. Here the CDR3 reads CASSSGVQPQHF. The CDR3 bases are TGTGCCAGCAGTTCAGGGGTTCAGCCCCAGCATTTT.

This clonotype was seen a few times. The chain recombines TRBV6-4 with TRBJ1-4, with D unclear. V was pared by 4 bases and J by 10 bases, with 4 bases between. The CDR3 loop spans 10 amino acids. The germline V gene has CDR1 MRHNA and CDR2 SNTAGT. The CDR3 DNA follows: TGTGCCAGCAGTGGACGAAAACTGTTTTTT. It specifies CASSGRKLFF.

In DNA, the CDR3 is TGCAGTGCTAACCGGGAGTTTACCTCTGAAGCTTTCTTT. Its translation: CSANREFTSEAFF. The rearrangement uses TRBV20-1 and TRBJ1-1; D unclear. V was cut by 4 bases and J by 6 bases, with 15 bases left in between. This CDR3 region has 13 residues. Germline V gene data show CDR1 as DFQATT and CDR2 as SNEGSKA (reference sequence).

The CDR3 protein is CASSLTGGNYEQYF. The DNA for the CDR3 is TGTGCCAGCAGCCTCACAGGGGGCAACTACGAGCAGTACTTC. This chain connects TRBV14 to TRBJ2-7, with 9 bases matching TRBD1. J was trimmed by 3 bases and V by 4 bases; bases with no gene match: 4. This CDR3 has 14 amino acids. Germline CDR1 and CDR2: SGHDN and FVKESK. The full variable domain, in which reference TRBV14 and TRBJ2-7 provide the parts outside the CDR3, is EAGVTQFPSHSVIEKGQTVTLRCDPISGHDNLYWYRRVMGKEIKFLLHFVKESKQDESGMPNNRFLAERTGGTYSTLKVQPAELEDSGVYFCASSLTGGNYEQYFGPGTRLTVT.

The chain recombines TRBV6-5 with TRBJ2-7; D call uncertain. V lost 5 bases and J lost 6, with 8 bases in between. The CDR3 runs 11 residues. From germline, CDR1 is MNHEY and CDR2 SVGAGI. CDR3 residues: CASSVPGEQYF. DNA of the CDR3: TGTGCCAGCAGTGTACCGGGCGAGCAGTACTTC.

The V and J genes are TRBV2 and TRBJ1-5; unclear D gene. The V gene lost 5 bases and the J gene lost 0 bases, with 8 bases spanning the gap. The CDR3 runs 14 residues. Germline V lookup: CDR1 SNHLY, CDR2 FYNNEI. This chain's CDR3 is CASSRVDSNQPQHF. DNA for the CDR3: TGTGCCAGCAGTCGGGTAGATAGCAATCAGCCCCAGCATTTT.

This chain joins TRBV13 and TRBJ2-1; possible D gene TRBD2, 5 bases. Germline CDR1 PRHDT, CDR2 FYEKMQ (reference sequence). The CDR3 loop spans 12 amino acids. With 1 base removed from V and 12 bases from J, the gap between germline ends came to 10 bases. The CDR3 is CASSLVIEGQFF. The CDR3, as DNA: TGTGCCAGCAGCTTAGTAATCGAGGGGCAGTTCTTC.

This chain uses TRBV20-1 with TRBJ2-7; a weak D match, TRBD2 (5 bases). There are 15 residues in the CDR3. In germline, CDR1 is DFQATT, CDR2 SNEGSKA (reference sequence). Trimming removed 6 bases from V and 1 base from J, with 19 bases in between. Here the CDR3 reads CSARHRERISYEQYF. CDR3 coding DNA: TGCAGTGCCAGACATAGGGAGCGGATTTCCTACGAGCAGTACTTC.

This clonotype was counted a few times. This chain links TRBV7-9 with TRBJ2-3; D gene uncertain. V lost 3 bases to trimming and J lost 4 bases, with 5 bases between them. This CDR3 is built from 12 residues. Germline lookup yields CDR1 SEHNR and CDR2 FQNEAQ (reference sequence). This CDR3 reads CASSFQADTQYF. Here the CDR3 DNA reads TGTGCCAGCAGCTTCCAGGCAGATACGCAGTATTTT.

This clonotype has more than one count but fewer than ten. The V call is TRBV7-9, the J call TRBJ2-5; 7 bases align to TRBD1. Germline V gene data show CDR1 as SEHNR and CDR2 as FQNEAQ (reference sequence). This CDR3 region has 14 residues. The V gene end was trimmed by 5 bases and the J gene end by 4 bases; junction bases not matched to a gene: 7. This chain's CDR3 is CASSPGGQGETQYF. CDR3 nucleotide sequence: TGTGCCAGCAGCCCAGGGGGTCAGGGAGAGACCCAGTACTTC.

This sequence joins TRBV6-5 and TRBJ1-2; no firm D call. This CDR3 has 12 amino acids. With 0 bases removed from V and 8 bases from J, the gap between germline ends came to 7 bases. The germline V gene has CDR1 MNHEY and CDR2 SVGAGI. The CDR3 region has the DNA TGTGCCAGCAGTTACTCGGGCGAGGGCTACACCTTC. This translates into CASSYSGEGYTF.

The rearrangement joins TRBV20-1 to TRBJ1-2, with a tentative D call TRBD1 (5 bases). Germline CDR1 is DFQATT and CDR2 is SNEGSKA (reference sequence). The V gene lost 1 base and the J gene lost 4 bases, with 10 bases spanning the gap. The CDR3 runs to 13 residues. The CDR3 is CSARGGEIYGYTF. The CDR3 bases are TGCAGTGCTAGAGGAGGGGAGATCTATGGCTACACCTTC.

The chain is built from TRBV29-1 and TRBJ2-1; D possibly corresponds to TRBD2 (5 bases). Germline CDR1 is SQVTM and CDR2 is ANQGSEA. Trimming took off 0 bases at V and 10 bases at J, with 10 bases between the two ends. The CDR3 extends over 12 amino acids. The DNA for the CDR3 is TGCAGCGTTGAAGAGGAAGGAGGAGAGCAGTTCTTC. Translated: CSVEEEGGEQFF.

The chain links TRBV20-1 to TRBJ2-1; tentatively, D is TRBD2 (6 bases). Trimming shortened V by 6 bases and J by 0 bases, and 15 bases separated the two germline ends. Per the germline V gene, CDR1 is DFQATT and CDR2 is SNEGSKA (reference sequence). The CDR3 is 15 amino acids. As DNA, the CDR3 is TGCAGTGCCCCGAGGGGCGGGGCCTCCTACAATGAGCAGTTCTTC. This codes for CSAPRGGASYNEQFF.

This clonotype was seen a few times. The gene calls are TRBV29-1 and TRBJ2-5; no firm D call. Looked up from germline, CDR1 is SQVTM and CDR2 is ANQGSEA. The CDR3 sequence is 13 residues long. The V gene lost 1 base and the J gene lost 1 base, with 7 bases spanning the gap. The CDR3 sequence is CSVEVSLQETQYF. The CDR3 DNA follows: TGCAGCGTTGAAGTCTCGCTCCAAGAGACCCAGTACTTC.

The chain is built from TRBV11-2 and TRBJ2-1; possible D gene TRBD1, 6 bases. The CDR3 has 15 amino acids. The germline V gene has CDR1 SGHAT and CDR2 FQNNGV. The germline V and J ends were trimmed by 3 bases and 2 bases, with 11 bases remaining between them. The CDR3 reads CASSFVGGTYNEQFF. CDR3 in DNA: TGTGCCAGCAGCTTTGTAGGGGGAACCTACAATGAGCAGTTCTTC. Together with reference TRBV11-2 and TRBJ2-1, the CDR3 gives the full variable domain: EAGVAQSPRYKIIEKRQSVAFWCNPISGHATLYWYQQILGQGPKLLIQFQNNGVVDDSQLPKDRFSAERLKGVDSTLKIQPAKLEDSAVYLCASSFVGGTYNEQFFGPGTRLTVL.

This clonotype was seen only a few times. This sequence joins TRBV2 and TRBJ2-1, with D perhaps matching TRBD2 (7 bases). This CDR3 has 17 residues. The germline V gene has CDR1 SNHLY and CDR2 FYNNEI. Trimming shortened V by 2 bases and J by 4 bases, and 18 bases separated the two germline ends. CDR3 bases: TGTGCCAGCAGTGAATCGGGGGGCACCTTTGTATACAATGAGCAGTTCTTC. It encodes CASSESGGTFVYNEQFF.

The rearrangement uses TRBV19 and TRBJ2-7, with D uncertain. The V and J ends lost 6 bases and 5 bases respectively, with 8 bases between them. This CDR3 spans 11 amino acids. Germline V gives CDR1 LNHDA, CDR2 SQIVND (reference sequence). The CDR3 sequence: CASREGHEQYF. In DNA form, the CDR3 reads TGTGCCAGTAGGGAAGGGCACGAGCAGTACTTC. Full variable domain (missing parts from reference TRBV19 and TRBJ2-7): DGGITQSPKYLFRKEGQNVTLSCEQNLNHDAMYWYRQDPGQGLRLIYYSQIVNDFQKGDIAEGYSVSREKKESFPLTVTSAQKNPTAFYLCASREGHEQYFGPGTRLTVT.